These 29 T cell receptor beta chains were all obtained from the same sample, sequenced in a study of blood T cell repertoires in COVID-19. Data came from immunoSEQ multiplex PCR; TCRdb stores just in-frame clones and leaves some out. This sample yields some 330,000 clones, of which 85% to 90% are seen a single time; less than 2% belongs to the top ten. Sequences were obtained from peripheral blood. The receptor source for this set is a woman in her 30s with COVID-19, enrolled during active disease.

The CDR3 loop reads CASSLEASGGTDTQYF. The CDR3 DNA is TGCGCCAGCAGCTTGGAAGCTAGCGGGGGCACAGATACGCAGTATTTT. This sequence joins TRBV5-1 and TRBJ2-3, with TRBD2 identical over 9 bases. V was pared by 0 bases and J by 1 base, with 3 bases of the junction left unmatched. The CDR3 runs 16 residues. In germline, CDR1 is SGHRS, CDR2 YFSETQ. The variable domain in full, completed from reference TRBV5-1 and TRBJ2-3, reads KAGVTQTPRYLIKTRGQQVTLSCSPISGHRSVSWYQQTPGQGLQFLFEYFSETQRNKGNFPGRFSGRQFSNSRSEMNVSTLELGDSALYLCASSLEASGGTDTQYFGPGTRLTVL.

In nucleotides, the CDR3 is TGTGCCAGCAGTTCCGGGACAGGTCTGGACGAGCAGTACGTC. This encodes CASSSGTGLDEQYV. The chain carries TRBV28 and TRBJ2-7, with 8 bases lining up with TRBD1. The V gene end was trimmed by 4 bases and the J gene end by 5 bases; junction bases not matched to a gene: 7. Germline lookup yields CDR1 MDHEN and CDR2 SYDVKM. This CDR3 region has 14 residues.

This rearrangement joins TRBV28 to TRBJ2-5, with 8 bases that match TRBD2. The CDR3 is 13 residues long. V shed 11 bases and J 1 base; nucleotides not matched to a gene: 6. Germline V gene data show CDR1 as MDHEN and CDR2 as SYDVKM. CDR3 protein: CAATSGTQETQYF. The CDR3 region has the DNA TGTGCCGCCACTAGCGGCACCCAAGAGACCCAGTACTTC.

This clone was seen a handful of times. This chain connects TRBV19 to TRBJ1-1; maybe TRBD1 (6 bases). CDR1 is LNHDA and CDR2 is SQIVND in the germline V gene (reference sequence). V lost 6 bases to trimming and J lost 1 base, with 18 bases between them. CDR3 length equals 16 residues. The chain's CDR3 is CASSPVQGPRNTEAFF. In nucleotides, the CDR3 is TGTGCCAGTAGCCCTGTACAGGGTCCGAGGAACACTGAAGCTTTCTTT.

The chain joins TRBV28 to TRBJ1-6; maybe TRBD1 (5 bases). The germline V gene has CDR1 MDHEN and CDR2 SYDVKM. V was cut by 7 bases and J by 7 bases, with 17 bases left in between. The CDR3 spans 15 residues. The CDR3 here is CASMGGGHLNSPLHF. In DNA, the CDR3 is TGTGCCAGCATGGGGGGAGGACACCTCAATTCACCCCTCCACTTT. The complete variable domain, with remaining parts taken from reference TRBV28 and TRBJ1-6, reads DVKVTQSSRYLVKRTGEKVFLECVQDMDHENMFWYRQDPGLGLRLIYFSYDVKMKEKGDIPEGYSVSREKKERFSLILESASTNQTSMYLCASMGGGHLNSPLHFGNGTRLTVT.

V usage is TRBV10-3 and J usage is TRBJ2-7; 9 nucleotides align to TRBD1. CDR1 and CDR2 from the germline V gene are ENHRY and SYGVKD. Trimming removed 4 bases from V and 6 bases from J; junction bases left unmatched: 4. The CDR3 contains 13 residues. CDR3 nucleotide sequence: TGTGCCATCAGTGCGGGACAGGGCTTCGAGCAGTACGTC. This codes for CAISAGQGFEQYV.

The chain joins TRBV27 to TRBJ2-7, with TRBD2 identical over 9 bases. CDR3 size: 16 residues. Germline CDR1 is MNHEY and CDR2 is SMNVEV (reference sequence). The junction had 12 bases not matched to a gene; V was cut back by 2 bases and J by 7 bases. CDR3 loop: CASSLTGGGALGEQYV. Written as DNA, the CDR3 is TGTGCCAGCAGTTTAACTGGCGGGGGGGCCTTGGGTGAGCAGTACGTC.

J is TRBJ1-6 and V is TRBV5-4; TRBD1 aligns across 10 bases. Unmatched junction bases numbered 2, after V lost 5 bases and J lost 3 bases. The V gene's germline CDR1 is SGHNT and CDR2 YYREEE (reference sequence). The length of the CDR3 is 15 residues. The CDR3 protein is CASRTGGNYNSPLHF. CDR3 DNA: TGTGCCAGCAGGACAGGGGGCAACTATAATTCACCCCTCCACTTT.

The chain is built from TRBV19 and TRBJ1-1; D is perhaps TRBD1 (5 bases). CDR3 length equals 11 residues. Trimming removed 3 bases from V and 8 bases from J, with 7 bases in between. Germline CDR1 and CDR2: LNHDA and SQIVND (reference sequence). CDR3 loop: CASSMRQEAFF. CDR3 DNA sequence: TGTGCCAGTAGTATGAGACAGGAAGCTTTCTTT.

This chain joins TRBV9 and TRBJ2-5, with no clear D. V lost 0 bases and J lost 2, with 14 bases in between. The CDR3 spans 16 residues. Germline loops: CDR1 SGDLS, CDR2 YYNGEE. The CDR3 coding sequence is TGTGCCAGCAGCGTAGCTTCCTTGGCCCGACAAGAGACCCAGTACTTC. This gives the protein CASSVASLARQETQYF.

The chain has TRBV5-4 and TRBJ1-5, with 8 bases that match TRBD1. Germline loops: CDR1 SGHNT, CDR2 YYREEE (reference sequence). Trimming took 5 bases from V and 2 from J; bases not matched to a gene: 3. The CDR3 extends over 14 amino acids. CDR3 amino acids: CASSQGAGNQPQHF. CDR3 bases: TGTGCCAGCAGTCAGGGGGCTGGCAATCAGCCCCAGCATTTT.

V gene TRBV4-1 combines with J gene TRBJ1-1; no firm D call. Trimming took 7 bases from V and 4 from J, leaving 19 bases between them. This CDR3 has 15 residues. Germline V lookup: CDR1 MGHRA, CDR2 YSYEKL. CDR3 in amino acids: CASTQLEMGFTEAFF. In DNA form, the CDR3 reads TGCGCCAGCACCCAGTTGGAAATGGGCTTCACTGAAGCTTTCTTT.

This clone came up once. The chain joins TRBV7-2 to TRBJ2-3; TRBD1 aligns across 7 bases. Germline V gene lookup returns CDR1 SGHTA and CDR2 FQGNSA. V lost 3 bases to trimming and J lost 4 bases; unmatched junction nucleotides: 7. CDR3 length: 15 amino acids. The CDR3 loop is CASSFSTGVSDTQYF. CDR3 nucleotides: TGTGCCAGCAGCTTCAGCACAGGGGTTTCAGATACGCAGTATTTT.

The chain recombines TRBV28 with TRBJ1-6; 8 nucleotides line up with TRBD1. CDR3 length: 14 residues. Germline values: CDR1 MDHEN, CDR2 SYDVKM. Unmatched junction bases numbered 4, after V lost 6 bases and J lost 6 bases. The CDR3 bases are TGTGCCAGCAGCTACAGGGGGGGTAATTCACCCCTCCACTTT. It encodes CASSYRGGNSPLHF.

J is TRBJ2-3 and V is TRBV7-2; 15 positions match TRBD2. The V and J ends lost 4 bases and 2 bases, in that order; junction bases with no gene match: 4. The CDR3 is 17 residues long. CDR1 and CDR2 (germline): SGHTA, FQGNSA. The CDR3 region has the DNA TGTGCCAGCAGCTCCGGGACTAGCGGGGGGCCCACAGATACGCAGTATTTT. Translated, it gives CASSSGTSGGPTDTQYF.

The rearrangement joins TRBV15 to TRBJ1-6; D is unresolved. From germline, CDR1 is LNHNV and CDR2 YYDKDF (reference sequence). The CDR3 is 15 residues long. Trimming shortened V by 1 base and J by 7 bases, and 11 bases separated the two germline ends. CDR3 bases: TGTGCCACCAGCAGAGGGAGGTCGGTGAATTCACCCCTCCACTTT. Translated, it gives CATSRGRSVNSPLHF.

This chain links TRBV18 with TRBJ2-2; TRBD1 might be the D (5 bases). Trimming pared 5 bases from V and 1 base from J, leaving 11 bases between. The CDR3 length is 15 residues. Germline values: CDR1 KGHSH, CDR2 LQKENI. The CDR3 reads CASSTTDMNTGELFF. In DNA, the CDR3 is TGTGCCAGCTCAACGACAGACATGAACACCGGGGAGCTGTTTTTT.

The rearrangement uses TRBV2 and TRBJ1-6; D is unclear. V was shortened by 6 bases and J by 6 bases, with 18 bases between the two germline ends. CDR3 size: 16 residues. From germline, CDR1 is SNHLY and CDR2 FYNNEI. For the CDR3, the DNA is TGTGCCAGCAGCGCCGAAGGCCGTAGGAGTAATTCACCCCTCCACTTT. This gives the protein CASSAEGRRSNSPLHF. Drawing the rest from reference TRBV2 and TRBJ1-6, the complete variable domain is EPEVTQTPSHQVTQMGQEVILRCVPISNHLYFYWYRQILGQKVEFLVSFYNNEISEKSEIFDDQFSVERPDGSNFTLKIRSTKLEDSAMYFCASSAEGRRSNSPLHFGNGTRLTVT.

V and J are TRBV27 and TRBJ2-7; 7 nucleotides match TRBD1. Trimming at V came to 7 bases and at J to 2 bases, leaving 11 bases not matched to a gene. This CDR3 has 15 amino acids. CDR1 is MNHEY, CDR2 SMNVEV, per germline (reference sequence). CDR3 in DNA: TGTGCCAGCAACGGGACAGAACAGATGACCTACGAGCAGTACGTC. Protein: CASNGTEQMTYEQYV.

V is TRBV6-5 and J is TRBJ1-5; 12 bases agree with TRBD1. The trim removed 7 bases at V and 7 bases at J, leaving 8 bases unmatched. The CDR3 is 15 residues long. Per germline, CDR1 MNHEY and CDR2 SVGAGI. As DNA, the CDR3 is TGTGCCAGCAAGATGGGGACAGGGGGCGGACAGCCCCAGCATTTT. The encoded protein is CASKMGTGGGQPQHF.

Worth noting for this clone: A junction end diverges from the germline sequence, so it may reflect a read error. CDR3 nucleotides: TGTGCCAGCAGTTTGGACAATAACGGCTACACCTTC. Its protein is CASSLDNNGYTF. The rearrangement uses TRBV5-8 and TRBJ1-2, with D perhaps TRBD1 (5 bases). The CDR3 sequence is 12 residues long. CDR1 is SGHTS, CDR2 YDEGEE, per germline.

CDR3 loop: CASSIRLAGFTDTQYF. The CDR3 DNA sequence: TGTGCCAGTAGTATCCGACTAGCGGGGTTCACAGATACGCAGTATTTT. This rearrangement joins TRBV19 to TRBJ2-3; TRBD2 agrees at 11 bases. V lost 3 bases to trimming and J lost 2 bases; unmatched junction nucleotides: 4. Germline V lookup: CDR1 LNHDA, CDR2 SQIVND (reference sequence). The CDR3 length is 16 residues.

The chain couples TRBV27 to TRBJ1-1; 7 bases map to TRBD1. The CDR3 spans 17 residues. The V and J ends lost 6 bases and 3 bases, in that order; junction bases with no gene match: 16. CDR1 is MNHEY and CDR2 is SMNVEV in the germline V gene (reference sequence). The CDR3 spells CASRSYRGPSKDTEAFF. The CDR3 DNA follows: TGTGCCAGCAGGTCTTACAGGGGACCTTCGAAGGACACTGAAGCTTTCTTT.

This chain uses TRBV3-1 (or the pseudogene TRBV3-2) with TRBJ2-7; D uncertain. The V end was cut by 4 bases, the J end by 0 bases, with 13 bases between. From germline, CDR1 is LGHDT and CDR2 YNNKEL (reference sequence). This CDR3 spans 15 amino acids. CDR3: CASSPAGSVSYEQYF. The CDR3 DNA reads TGTGCCAGCAGCCCGGCCGGGTCGGTCTCCTACGAGCAGTACTTC.

CDR3 protein: CATSRGGRGLGEAFF. The CDR3 nucleotides read TGTGCCACCAGCAGAGGGGGCAGGGGGCTGGGTGAAGCTTTCTTT. The V and J genes are TRBV15 and TRBJ1-1, with 8 bases aligning to TRBD1. The length of the CDR3 is 15 residues. The germline V gene encodes CDR1 LNHNV and CDR2 YYDKDF (reference sequence). Trimming cost V 1 base and J 7 bases; bases outside gene matches: 8.

V gene TRBV28 combines with J gene TRBJ1-5; no firm D call. Germline CDR1 MDHEN, CDR2 SYDVKM. This CDR3 has 13 residues. V was cut by 2 bases and J by 4 bases, with 6 bases left in between. CDR3 DNA: TGTGCCAGCAGTTTACCTCGGAATCAGCCCCAGCATTTT. Its translation: CASSLPRNQPQHF.

The chain links TRBV19 to TRBJ2-1; 7 bases align to TRBD1. Germline CDR1 and CDR2: LNHDA and SQIVND (reference sequence). V shed 8 bases, J shed 0 bases, and the junction held 4 bases outside the gene matches. The CDR3 sequence is 14 residues long. CDR3 loop: CASSQGSSYNEQFF. Here the CDR3 DNA reads TGTGCCAGTTCACAGGGGAGCTCCTACAATGAGCAGTTCTTC.

This clone has a handful of counts. This chain connects TRBV19 to TRBJ1-4; no reliable D call. From germline, CDR1 is LNHDA and CDR2 SQIVND (reference sequence). Trimming cost V 4 bases and J 8 bases, with 14 bases left between them. This CDR3 has 14 amino acids. CDR3 amino acids: CASSNHRRKEKLFF. The CDR3 DNA reads as TGTGCCAGTAGTAACCACCGCAGGAAAGAAAAACTGTTTTTT.

The rearrangement uses TRBV5-8 and TRBJ2-7, with D perhaps matching TRBD2 (5 bases). V was clipped by 2 bases and J by 0 bases, with 12 bases between them. From germline, CDR1 is SGHTS and CDR2 YDEGEE. The CDR3 is made up of 15 amino acids. The CDR3 nucleotides are TGTGCCAGCAGCTTAGCGGCGGTCCACTCCTACGAGCAGTACGTC. Its translation is CASSLAAVHSYEQYV.